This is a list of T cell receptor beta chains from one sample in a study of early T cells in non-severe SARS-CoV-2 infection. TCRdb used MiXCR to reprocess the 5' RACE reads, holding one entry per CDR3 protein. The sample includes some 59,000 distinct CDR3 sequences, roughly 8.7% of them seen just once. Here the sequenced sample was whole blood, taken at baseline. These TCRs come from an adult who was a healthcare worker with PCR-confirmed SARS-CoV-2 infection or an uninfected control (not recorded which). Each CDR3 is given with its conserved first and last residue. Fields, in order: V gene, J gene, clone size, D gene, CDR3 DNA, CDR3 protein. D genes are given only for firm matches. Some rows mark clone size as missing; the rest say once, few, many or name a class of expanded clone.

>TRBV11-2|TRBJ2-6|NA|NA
TGTGCCAGCCGAAACTCTGGGGCCAACGTCCTGACTTTC
CASRNSGANVLTF
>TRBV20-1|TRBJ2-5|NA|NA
TGCAGTGCTAGAGACGGAAGGTCCCAGTACTTC
CSARDGRSQYF
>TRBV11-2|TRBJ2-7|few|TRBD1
TGTGCCAGCAGCTTCAGGACAGGGGCCTCCTACGAGCAGTACTTC
CASSFRTGASYEQYF
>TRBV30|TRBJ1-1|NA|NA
TGTGCCTGGAGTGGACAGCAGAACACTGAAGCTTTCTTT
CAWSGQQNTEAFF
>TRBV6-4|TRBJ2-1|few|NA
TGTGCCAGCAGTGACGGGGACCGACCGGGGGTAGGTGAGCAGTTCTTC
CASSDGDRPGVGEQFF
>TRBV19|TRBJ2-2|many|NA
TGTGCCAGTAGTAAGATAGGGGCACCGGGACTCTCGAACACCGGGGAGCTGTTTTTT
CASSKIGAPGLSNTGELFF
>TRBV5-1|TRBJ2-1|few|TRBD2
TGCGCCAGCAGCTTCGTCGGAGCGGGAGGGTACAATGAGCAGTTCTTC
CASSFVGAGGYNEQFF
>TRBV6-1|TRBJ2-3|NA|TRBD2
TGTGCCGTCAGCCTAGCGGGAGCAGCTACGCAGTATTTT
CAVSLAGAATQYF
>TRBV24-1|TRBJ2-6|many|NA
TGTGCCACCAAAGGTAGGCTATCTGGGGCCAACGTCCTGACTTTC
CATKGRLSGANVLTF
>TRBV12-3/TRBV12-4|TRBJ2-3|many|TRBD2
TGTGCCAGCAGTTCCGTACTAGCGGGAGTTTCCGATACGCAGTATTTT
CASSSVLAGVSDTQYF
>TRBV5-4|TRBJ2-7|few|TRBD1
TGTGCCAGCAGCCCCAAAGGGACAGGGGGCAGTGAGCAGTACTTC
CASSPKGTGGSEQYF
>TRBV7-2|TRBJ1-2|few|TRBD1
TGTGCCAGCAGATCCGGGACAGTTGAGAGTTTAAGCACCTTC
CASRSGTVESLSTF
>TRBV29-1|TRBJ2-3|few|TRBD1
TGCAGCGTCGACCTGACAGGGGCAGATACGCAGTATTTT
CSVDLTGADTQYF
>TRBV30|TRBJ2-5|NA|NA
TGTGCCTGGAGACCCCCGGTGGCAGAGACCCAGTACTTC
CAWRPPVAETQYF
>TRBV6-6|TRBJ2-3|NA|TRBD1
TGTGCCAGCAGTTCAGGGGGCGGTGGCACAGATACGCAGTATTTT
CASSSGGGGTDTQYF
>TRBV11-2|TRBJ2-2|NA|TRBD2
TGTGCCAGCAGCTTAGATGCCGGACTAGCGGACGGGGAGCTGTTTTTT
CASSLDAGLADGELFF
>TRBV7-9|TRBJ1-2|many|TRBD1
TGTGCCAGCAGCCCCTGGGGGGACAGGGGAGGCTATGGCTACACCTTC
CASSPWGDRGGYGYTF
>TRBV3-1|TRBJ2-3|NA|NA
TGTGCCAGCAGCCAGGAGGTCCAGGGGAACACAGATACGCAGTATTTT
CASSQEVQGNTDTQYF
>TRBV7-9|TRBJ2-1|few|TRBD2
TGTGCCAGCAGCTTTACCCGGACTAGCGGGAGGAATATAGTTGGGGAGCAGTTCTTC
CASSFTRTSGRNIVGEQFF
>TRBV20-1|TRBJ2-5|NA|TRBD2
TGCAGTGCTAGAGATTGGGGAGCGGGAGGTCGACAAGAGACCCAGTACTTC
CSARDWGAGGRQETQYF
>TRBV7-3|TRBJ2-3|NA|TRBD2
TGTGCCAGCAGCGGGGCGGGAGCCCCAGATACGCAGTATTTT
CASSGAGAPDTQYF
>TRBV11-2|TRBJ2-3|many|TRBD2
TGTGCCAGCAGCTGGGGGACTAGCGACACAGATACGCAGTATTTT
CASSWGTSDTDTQYF
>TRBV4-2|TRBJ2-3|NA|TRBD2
TGTGCCAGCAGCCAAGATAGCGGGGGGGTGGATACGCAGTATTTT
CASSQDSGGVDTQYF
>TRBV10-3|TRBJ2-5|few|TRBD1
TGTGCCATCAGTGAGTCAGCGGGACAGGGGCAAGAGACCCAGTACTTC
CAISESAGQGQETQYF
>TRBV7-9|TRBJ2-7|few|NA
TGTGCCAGCAGCCCGTCGATGAGTTACGAGCAGTACTTC
CASSPSMSYEQYF
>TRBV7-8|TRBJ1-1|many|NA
TGTGCCAGCAGCGGTACAGGGAATGAAGCAGGTGTCTTT
CASSGTGNEAGVF
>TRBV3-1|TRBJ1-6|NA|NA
TGTGCCAGCAGCCAAGATGCAGGGCTGAATTCACCCCTCCACTTT
CASSQDAGLNSPLHF
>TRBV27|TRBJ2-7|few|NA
TGTGCCAGCAGTCCCGGACTCGGCCCCAGGGAGCAGTACTTC
CASSPGLGPREQYF
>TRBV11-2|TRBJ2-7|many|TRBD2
TGTGCCAGCAGCTTCGGGACTAGCGAAGCCTACGAGCAGTACTTC
CASSFGTSEAYEQYF
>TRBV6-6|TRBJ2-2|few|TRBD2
TGTGCCAGCAGCCGACCAGTGGTAGCGGGAGTTACCGGGGAGCTGTTTTTT
CASSRPVVAGVTGELFF